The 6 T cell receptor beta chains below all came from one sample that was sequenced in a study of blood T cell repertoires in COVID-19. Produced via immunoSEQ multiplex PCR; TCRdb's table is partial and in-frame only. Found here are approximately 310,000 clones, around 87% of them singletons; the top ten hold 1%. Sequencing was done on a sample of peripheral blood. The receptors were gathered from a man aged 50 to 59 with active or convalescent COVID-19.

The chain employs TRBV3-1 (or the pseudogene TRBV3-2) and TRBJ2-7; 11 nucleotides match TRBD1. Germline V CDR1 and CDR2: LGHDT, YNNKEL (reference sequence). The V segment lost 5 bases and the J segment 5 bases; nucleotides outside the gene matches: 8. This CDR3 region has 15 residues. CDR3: CASSTRDRGGDEQYF. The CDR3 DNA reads TGTGCCAGCAGCACCCGGGACAGGGGGGGGGACGAGCAGTACTTC.

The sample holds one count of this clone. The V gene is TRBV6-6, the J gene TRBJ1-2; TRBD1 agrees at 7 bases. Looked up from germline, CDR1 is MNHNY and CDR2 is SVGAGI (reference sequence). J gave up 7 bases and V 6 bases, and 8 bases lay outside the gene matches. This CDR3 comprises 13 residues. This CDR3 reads CASSLDRAAGYTF. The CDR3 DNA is TGTGCCAGCAGCCTCGACAGGGCTGCTGGCTACACCTTC.

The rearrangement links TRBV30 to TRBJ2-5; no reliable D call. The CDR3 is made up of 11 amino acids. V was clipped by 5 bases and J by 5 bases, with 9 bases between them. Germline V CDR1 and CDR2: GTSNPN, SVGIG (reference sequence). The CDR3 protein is CAWGAGETQYF. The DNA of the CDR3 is TGTGCCTGGGGCGCCGGGGAGACCCAGTACTTC.

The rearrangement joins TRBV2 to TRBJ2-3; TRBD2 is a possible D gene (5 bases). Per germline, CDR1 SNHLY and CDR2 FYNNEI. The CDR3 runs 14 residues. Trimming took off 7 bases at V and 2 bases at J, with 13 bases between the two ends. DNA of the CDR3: TGTGCCAGCACCCTACTAGGACTCACAGATACGCAGTATTTT. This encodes CASTLLGLTDTQYF.

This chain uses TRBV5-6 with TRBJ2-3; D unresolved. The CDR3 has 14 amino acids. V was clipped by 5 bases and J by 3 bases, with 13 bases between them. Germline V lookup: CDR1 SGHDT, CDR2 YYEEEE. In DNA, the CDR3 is TGTGCCAGCAGTCCTTATCAAGCAACAGATACGCAGTATTTT. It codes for CASSPYQATDTQYF.

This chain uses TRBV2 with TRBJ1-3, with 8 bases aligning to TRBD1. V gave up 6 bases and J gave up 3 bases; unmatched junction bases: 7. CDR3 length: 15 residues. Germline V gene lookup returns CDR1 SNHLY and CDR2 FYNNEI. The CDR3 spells CASSLDRVFGNTIYF. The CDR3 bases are TGTGCCAGCAGCCTGGACAGGGTCTTTGGAAACACCATATATTTT. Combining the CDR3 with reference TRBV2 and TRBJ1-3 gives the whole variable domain EPEVTQTPSHQVTQMGQEVILRCVPISNHLYFYWYRQILGQKVEFLVSFYNNEISEKSEIFDDQFSVERPDGSNFTLKIRSTKLEDSAMYFCASSLDRVFGNTIYFGEGSWLTVV.